This T cell receptor (beta chain) is from a study of blood T cell repertoires in COVID-19. This clone was detected a few times. Sequencing used immunoSEQ multiplex PCR; TCRdb keeps in-frame clones, though not all of them. The sample shows 250,000 to 350,000 clones, 89% of them seen only once. Sequencing input: peripheral blood. The receptor's source is a woman aged 55-70 years with acute or convalescent COVID-19.

CDR3 nucleotides: TGTGCCATCAGTGACAGGACAGGGAGTGATGGCTACACCTTC. It translates to CAISDRTGSDGYTF. The chain combines TRBV10-3 with TRBJ1-2, with 8 bases matching TRBD1. Trimming took 3 bases from V and 6 from J; bases not matched to a gene: 6. Germline V gene data show CDR1 as ENHRY and CDR2 as SYGVKD. CDR3 length: 14 residues.